This T cell receptor (beta chain) is drawn from a study of spatial heterogeneity in lung cancer. Study information: On average, each unique TCR and UMI combination appeared more than ten times in raw reads.

This clonotype was recorded a few times. Time point denoted: sample taken at primary tumor resection. Samples were donated by 72 untreated early-stage non-small cell lung cancer patients. Extraction of whole RNA from tumor, nontumor lung or frozen PBMC preceded unsorted sequencing. TCR cDNA molecules each had a unique molecular identifier. MiXCR, run by TCRdb on the 5' RACE reads, gives a single entry per CDR3 protein. The data show tens of thousands of distinct CDR3 sequences, roughly 15% seen once. V was trimmed by 0 bases and J by 4 bases, leaving 13 bases between them. Germline V lookup: CDR1 MNHNY, CDR2 SVGAGI (reference sequence). The CDR3 consists of 16 residues.

This chain joins TRBV6-6 and TRBJ1-5; perhaps TRBD1 as D (5 bases). Source: PBMCs, taken at surgery. This clonotype originated in a male donor with early-stage non-small cell lung cancer. As DNA, the CDR3 is TGTGCCAGCAGTTACTCCTCGACCGGGGGAAATCAGCCCCAGCATTTT. Amino acids: CASSYSSTGGNQPQHF.